A single sample gave rise to the 15 T cell receptor beta chains below, sequenced in a study of blood T cell repertoires in COVID-19 (dated by TCRdb to between 2020 and 2021). The library was produced with the immunoSEQ multiplex PCR assay. TCRdb took over this immuneACCESS table, retaining in-frame rearrangements with V and J assigned. Such tables are incomplete; in checked studies, under half of the missing clones stem from an unresolved V gene, and the remainder is unexplained. The sample table holds some 200,000 clones, of which 85% to 90% were seen once. The biggest ten clones account for over 3% of the sample. The sample consisted of PBMCs or T cells enriched from blood (not recorded which). These receptors all come from a woman aged 50 to 65 in a cohort exposed to, infected with or recovered from COVID-19 (not recorded which).

This rearrangement joins TRBV30 to TRBJ1-2; D is unclear. V shed 8 bases and J shed 2 bases, with 15 bases lying between them. This CDR3 has 13 amino acids. The germline V gene encodes CDR1 GTSNPN and CDR2 SVGIG (reference sequence). CDR3 nucleotide sequence: TGTGCCGGTAGAGGGCCTCTGAACTATGGCTACACCTTC. It encodes CAGRGPLNYGYTF.

The chain joins TRBV11-3 to TRBJ2-7, with D possibly being TRBD1 (6 bases). Germline V lookup: CDR1 SGHNT, CDR2 YENEEA. Between the trimmed V and J ends, which lost 5 bases and 1 base, there was a span of 9 bases. The CDR3 runs 13 residues. This chain's CDR3 is CASSQQGSYEQYF. CDR3 DNA: TGTGCCAGCAGCCAACAGGGATCCTACGAGCAGTACTTC. The whole variable domain, remainder taken from reference TRBV11-3 and TRBJ2-7, is EAGVVQSPRYKIIEKKQPVAFWCNPISGHNTLYWYLQNLGQGPELLIRYENEEAVDDSQLPKDRFSAERLKGVDSTLKIQPAELGDSAVYLCASSQQGSYEQYFGPGTRLTVT.

This clone has just a few counts. The V call is TRBV11-2, the J call TRBJ2-1, with 9 nucleotides matching TRBD1. CDR1 is SGHAT, CDR2 FQNNGV, per germline. The J segment lost 6 bases and the V segment lost 4 bases, leaving 10 bases of the junction unmatched. This CDR3 contains 16 residues. This CDR3 is CASSSQLGQGTNEQFF. CDR3 DNA sequence: TGTGCCAGCAGCTCCCAATTGGGACAGGGAACCAATGAGCAGTTCTTC. The complete variable domain, with remaining parts taken from reference TRBV11-2 and TRBJ2-1, reads EAGVAQSPRYKIIEKRQSVAFWCNPISGHATLYWYQQILGQGPKLLIQFQNNGVVDDSQLPKDRFSAERLKGVDSTLKIQPAKLEDSAVYLCASSSQLGQGTNEQFFGPGTRLTVL.

The J gene is TRBJ2-7, the V gene TRBV5-1; 10 bases line up with TRBD1. CDR3 length: 15 amino acids. J gave up 6 bases and V 4 bases, and 10 bases lay outside the gene matches. CDR1 is SGHRS, CDR2 YFSETQ, per germline. DNA of the CDR3: TGCGCCAGCAGCCGGAGCGGGACAGGGGCGGGCGAGCAGTACTTC. Translated, it gives CASSRSGTGAGEQYF.

J is TRBJ2-7 and V is TRBV11-1; a possible D gene is TRBD2 (6 bases). The CDR3 totals 14 residues. Trimming left V 1 base short and J 2 bases short, with 9 bases between. The germline gives CDR1 SGHAT, CDR2 FQDESV (reference sequence). CDR3 nucleotide sequence: TGTGCCAGCAGCTTAGGGGGACTCGCCTACGAGCAGTACTTC. This gives the protein CASSLGGLAYEQYF. Filled out from reference TRBV11-1 and TRBJ2-7, the complete variable domain reads EAEVAQSPRYKITEKSQAVAFWCDPISGHATLYWYRQILGQGPELLVQFQDESVVDDSQLPKDRFSAERLKGVDSTLKIQPAELGDSAMYLCASSLGGLAYEQYFGPGTRLTVT.

The chain links TRBV5-5 to TRBJ2-7; tentative D call: TRBD1 (6 bases). The germline gives CDR1 SGHKS, CDR2 YYEKEE (reference sequence). CDR3 length equals 14 residues. Trimming cost V 5 bases and J 0 bases, with 12 bases left between them. The CDR3 region is CASRFSGDSYEQYF. CDR3 bases: TGTGCCAGCAGATTTTCAGGGGACTCCTACGAGCAGTACTTC.

This clone was observed once. This chain links TRBV4-3 with TRBJ1-4, with 9 bases aligning to TRBD1. Germline loops: CDR1 LGHNA, CDR2 YSLEER. This CDR3 region has 16 residues. V lost 0 bases to trimming and J lost 8 bases; unmatched junction nucleotides: 7. The CDR3 loop reads CASSQDVGTGREKLFF. For the CDR3, the DNA is TGCGCCAGCAGCCAAGATGTAGGGACAGGGCGAGAAAAACTGTTTTTT.

Only a few counts were recorded for this clone. The chain has TRBV4-3 and TRBJ1-2; D is perhaps TRBD1 (5 bases). CDR1 and CDR2 from the germline V gene are LGHNA and YSLEER. V was trimmed by 0 bases and J by 3 bases, leaving 14 bases between them. The CDR3 is 16 residues long. CDR3 sequence reads: CASSQDRTGGDYGYTF. CDR3 nucleotides: TGCGCCAGCAGCCAAGATAGAACCGGGGGTGACTATGGCTACACCTTC.

CDR3 sequence (DNA): TGTGCCAGCAGCTTAGGAGGAGTCGTGGTTAACACTGAAGCTTTCTTT. This sequence encodes CASSLGGVVVNTEAFF. The V and J genes are TRBV7-2 and TRBJ1-1; D not certain. CDR1 is SGHTA, CDR2 FQGNSA, per germline. Trimming cost V 1 base and J 2 bases, with 14 bases left between them. This CDR3 comprises 16 residues.

The chain links TRBV30 to TRBJ1-5, with D hard to call. Germline CDR1 reads GTSNPN; CDR2 reads SVGIG (reference sequence). The CDR3 runs 13 residues. Trimming took 2 bases from V and 4 from J, leaving 9 bases between them. The CDR3 sequence: CAWSSLPNQPQHF. In DNA, the CDR3 is TGTGCCTGGAGTTCTCTCCCTAATCAGCCCCAGCATTTT. Together with reference TRBV30 and TRBJ1-5, the CDR3 gives the full variable domain: SQTIHQWPATLVQPVGSPLSLECTVEGTSNPNLYWYRQAAGRGLQLLFYSVGIGQISSEVPQNLSASRPQDRQFILSSKKLLLSDSGFYLCAWSSLPNQPQHFGDGTRLSIL.

V and J are TRBV5-1 and TRBJ1-1, with 7 positions matching TRBD1. The germline V gene has CDR1 SGHRS and CDR2 YFSETQ. CDR3 length: 17 amino acids. V was pared by 4 bases and J by 5 bases, with 17 bases of the junction left unmatched. The CDR3 protein is CASSDQEQGRFGTEAFF. The CDR3 nucleotides are TGCGCCAGCAGCGATCAGGAACAGGGGAGGTTCGGGACTGAAGCTTTCTTT.

A few counts support this clone. J is TRBJ1-2 and V is TRBV9, with a possible D match to TRBD1 (5 bases). This CDR3 is 14 amino acids long. Trimming stripped 7 bases from V and 10 bases from J, with 23 bases between. Per the germline V gene, CDR1 is SGDLS and CDR2 is YYNGEE. This CDR3 reads CASAASAGGLDYTF. The CDR3 coding sequence is TGTGCCAGCGCCGCCTCGGCGGGGGGTCTAGACTACACCTTC.

For the CDR3, the DNA is TGTGCCAGCAGCCTTTATTGGGACAGGTTCTCCTACGAGCAGTACTTC. Translating it yields CASSLYWDRFSYEQYF. V is TRBV5-5 and J is TRBJ2-7; TRBD1 matches at 8 bases. Germline V gives CDR1 SGHKS, CDR2 YYEKEE (reference sequence). The CDR3 has 16 amino acids. The junction had 9 bases not matched to a gene; V was cut back by 4 bases and J by 0 bases.

This rearrangement joins TRBV5-1 to TRBJ1-5, with D possibly matching TRBD1 (6 bases). Looked up from germline, CDR1 is SGHRS and CDR2 is YFSETQ. Trimming removed 1 base from V and 4 bases from J, with 12 bases in between. The CDR3 has 15 residues. The DNA of the CDR3 is TGCGCCAGCAGCTTGCAGGGGCTTGGGAATCAGCCCCAGCATTTT. Protein: CASSLQGLGNQPQHF.

The chain has TRBV5-1 and TRBJ2-1, with TRBD2 as a possible D gene (5 bases). The germline gives CDR1 SGHRS, CDR2 YFSETQ. V was clipped by 0 bases and J by 2 bases, with 9 bases between them. The CDR3 spans 15 residues. In nucleotides, the CDR3 is TGCGCCAGCAGCTTGGGAGGGAGTGCCTACAATGAGCAGTTCTTC. Translating it yields CASSLGGSAYNEQFF.